This is a list of T cell receptor beta chains from one sample in a study of blood T cell repertoires in COVID-19. Only in-frame clones appear in the TCRdb table, and some are missing; sequencing was by immunoSEQ multiplex PCR. The sample has more than 100,000 clones; 85% to 90% are singletons. The sequencing sample was made of peripheral blood. The receptors were gathered from a man aged 50 or older with active COVID-19. Both conserved end residues are part of each CDR3. Expanded clones get a size class; other rows say once, few or many, or leave the size out.

V	length	size	J	CDR3
TRBV3-1/TRBV3-2	14	-	TRBJ2-7	CASSPSHRKNEQYF
TRBV6-6	15	-	TRBJ1-4	CASSYSKQGSEKLFF
TRBV7-8	16	-	TRBJ2-7	CASSLTLWGGAHEQYF
TRBV5-8	13	-	TRBJ1-6	CATNRDSGSPLHF
TRBV12-3/TRBV12-4	13	-	TRBJ1-5	CASSLAGGQPQHF
TRBV2	14	-	TRBJ1-5	CASSARGGNQPQHF
TRBV15	15	-	TRBJ1-5	CATSSWDNTNQPQHF
TRBV7-2	13	-	TRBJ2-3	CASGRVRTDTQYF
TRBV5-1	16	-	TRBJ2-2	CASSYLSGGNTGELFF
TRBV30	13	few	TRBJ2-1	CAWSGQPGGEQFF
TRBV9	16	-	TRBJ1-5	CASSVGATDSNQPQHF
TRBV6-2/TRBV6-3	12	-	TRBJ1-1	CASSRQGREAFF
TRBV6-5	14	-	TRBJ2-5	CASTEGSGTETQYF
TRBV18	14	-	TRBJ1-4	CASSPPGAREKLFF
TRBV11-2	16	-	TRBJ2-3	CASNRQGKGSADTQYF
TRBV30	11	-	TRBJ1-2	CAWRASYGYTF
TRBV9	16	-	TRBJ2-5	CASNVGNSGDQETQYF
TRBV6-5	13	-	TRBJ1-3	CASSSLGLGKTYF
TRBV2	14	-	TRBJ1-5	CASRETGGNQPQHF
TRBV7-6	16	-	TRBJ1-3	CASSARLTGKENTIYF
TRBV12-3/TRBV12-4	12	-	TRBJ1-4	CASRKQGGKLFF
TRBV5-4	13	few	TRBJ1-2	CASSLPQGEFYTF
TRBV2	18	-	TRBJ2-7	CASRGTGVLGIGTYEQYF
TRBV28	13	-	TRBJ1-2	CASSSDRAHGYTF
TRBV3-1/TRBV3-2	15	-	TRBJ1-2	CASSPRERSDYGYTF
TRBV30	14	-	TRBJ1-2	CAWRFSLGIYGYTF
TRBV5-5	12	-	TRBJ2-1	CASSFGTGEQFF